This T cell receptor (beta chain) was captured by sequencing in a study of shared clonotypes between healthy human individuals (dated by TCRdb to 2019 to 2021). With regard to the full study: The cohort comprised a couple of women and a few men aged 18 to 49 years. Per donor, three plates each were used for CD4 naive and CD4 memory, two for CD8 naive, and one for CD8 memory. To increase sequencing depth and limit assay-specific biases, TCR repertoire library preparation and sequencing were carried out by different laboratories using diverse techniques. Per donor, leukapheresis produced somewhere between about 0.94 and 10 billion PBMCs. To estimate repertoire size and how much clonotype sharing occurs between individuals, the study deeply sequenced the blood TCR repertoires of several healthy adults.

Using the deep immunoSEQ assay, TCR CDR3 regions were amplified from genomic DNA by multiplex PCR. Extracted genomic DNA from each cell subset was spread evenly across all wells of several immunoSEQ 96-well plates, with each plate serving as a replicate. For sorted subsets, roughly 200 ng of genomic DNA, equivalent to 25,000 to 30,000 T cell genomes, went into each replicate PCR. Purified libraries were quantified with a Qubit 3.0 fluorometer, sized on a Bioanalyzer 2100, and re-quantified with the KAPA Library Quantification kit. Every immunoSEQ 96-well plate was sequenced on a dedicated single-read 150-cycle Illumina NextSeq 550 flow cell. In the source study's methods: The immunoSEQ output contained only junctional sequences without quality scores, so filtering could not match that applied to full-length reads. Sequences were annotated with PyIR, a Python wrapper for IgBLAST v1.9, using IMGT germline references to assign V/J genes and CDR3. Reads were removed for weak V/J assignments (E-value above 1e-6), missing CDR3, stop codons, out-of-frame junctions, or ambiguous translated residues. V3J clonotypes were defined as sequences sharing an identical inferred V gene, J gene, and CDR3 amino acid sequence. Percentage overlap between repertoires was computed as shared unique clonotypes divided by the size of the smaller repertoire. Richness of each repertoire was evaluated using RTK rarefaction, the Chao1 estimator, and Recon v2.1 estimates of unobserved clonotypes. Generation probabilities for all TCRbeta clonotypes obtained by the gDNA method from a few donors were computed using OLGA. The source is immuneACCESS, and TCRdb retained only in-frame sequences with V and J called. Part of the clones is not carried over; for the studies checked, unresolved V genes explain less than half of this, and the remainder is unexplained. V and J calls and clone size are given by that table; D and trimming were obtained from the DNA. Present in this sample are roughly 2 million clones, around 96% of which were seen just once. The ten largest account for approximately 1.2% of the sample.

CD8 naive samples were CD45RO-negative cells positively selected for CCR7, giving a CD45RA+CCR7+ population that excluded TemRA cells. Donors were healthy HIV-negative adults with no recently reported acute infections or vaccinations. Only Caucasian adults living in Nashville, Tennessee, USA were represented among the donors. After blood collection by leukapheresis, PBMCs were isolated using Ficoll-Histopaque density gradient centrifugation and then cryopreserved in the vapor phase of liquid nitrogen. Analytical flow cytometry was used to check the purity and quantity of each magnetically sorted T cell population. Genomic DNA was isolated from each sorted fraction and quantified by UV absorbance on a Nanodrop 2000c. Concerning this clone: Its target antigen remains unknown. No base quality values were provided; no much bigger clone lies one nucleotide off. Other DNA sequences in the sample encode the same CDR3.

Overall study outcomes, separate from this receptor: Even with the large sequencing depth, rarefaction of the sorted-subset datasets indicated that sequencing was incomplete. The genetic and exposure-history diversity represented was limited by the small number of donors. Only blood was sampled, and tissue TCR repertoires likely differ from those in blood. Based on pairwise subsampling, the degree of clonotype sharing among donors was expected to be affected by sequencing depth. Naive subsets generally had larger estimated clonotype richness than memory subsets did. Higher generation probabilities were observed for clonotypes shared by all four sorted-subset donors than for non-shared clonotypes. Sharing across several donors was observed for 5% to 6.5% of naive CD4, about 3.2% of naive CD8, about 2.3% of memory CD4, and roughly 0.4% of memory CD8 clonotypes.

This clonotype was obtained from a man younger than 35 in good health. Source material: naive CD8+ T cells sorted from blood. Sample cell subset or site, as interpreted from the label and publication: CD45RA+CCR7+.

The nucleotides read TGTGCCACCAGCAGAGATCTTAGCAATCAGCCCCAGCATTTT. Its protein product is CATSRDLSNQPQHF. The chain uses TRBV15 and TRBJ1-5; the D gene cannot be resolved reliably. Deletion took 0 bases off V and 0 bases off J, with a span of 3 bases between the germline ends. In the germline V gene (reference sequence), CDR1 corresponds to LNHNV and CDR2 to YYDKDF. Its CDR3 holds 14 amino acids, cysteine through phenylalanine. The sequence is cut down to CDR3 DNA, 42 bases in frame from base 1.